A selection of T cell receptor beta chains follows, all from one sample in a study of blood T cell repertoires in COVID-19. Profiling relied on immunoSEQ multiplex PCR, and the TCRdb table lists in-frame clones only, not all of them. Of 160,000 or so clones in the sample, 75% to 85% are singletons; the top ten hold 8.1%. Sequencing was carried out using peripheral blood. These receptor sequences come from a woman aged 55 to 70 with COVID-19, enrolled during active disease. The CDR3 runs from the conserved cysteine through the conserved F or W. The D gene is left open where the match is weak. Clone size appears in some rows only: once, few, many, or a class for an expanded clone.

D gene,clone size,V gene,J gene,CDR3 protein,CDR3 DNA
-,once,TRBV20-1,TRBJ1-1,CSARRPGEAFF,TGCAGTGCTCGAAGACCAGGGGAAGCTTTCTTT
-,-,TRBV18,TRBJ2-5,CASSPVRSGETQYF,TGTGCCAGCTCACCTGTCCGGAGTGGAGAGACCCAGTACTTC
TRBD1,-,TRBV10-3,TRBJ1-5,CAISGTGALTDQPQHF,TGTGCCATATCCGGGACAGGGGCCCTCACAGATCAGCCCCAGCATTTT
TRBD2,-,TRBV19,TRBJ2-1,CASSIGTSGDLYNEQFF,TGTGCCAGTAGTATCGGGACTAGCGGGGACCTCTACAATGAGCAGTTCTTC
-,once,TRBV15,TRBJ1-3,CATASLRGRPGNTIYF,TGTGCCACCGCGTCGCTGAGGGGGAGACCTGGAAACACCATATATTTT
TRBD1,-,TRBV5-1,TRBJ2-6,CASSPGQGSGANVLTF,TGCGCCAGCAGCCCCGGACAGGGCTCTGGGGCCAACGTCCTGACTTTC
TRBD2,-,TRBV13,TRBJ2-5,CASSPRLAGRETQYF,TGTGCCAGCAGCCCCCGACTAGCGGGGCGGGAGACCCAGTACTTC
TRBD1,-,TRBV7-9,TRBJ1-5,CASSPQGAENQPQHF,TGTGCCAGCAGCCCTCAGGGGGCAGAAAATCAGCCCCAGCATTTT
TRBD1,few,TRBV7-2,TRBJ1-2,CASSLVGQGGNYGYTF,TGTGCCAGCAGCTTAGTTGGCCAGGGGGGTAACTATGGCTACACCTTC
TRBD2,-,TRBV20-1,TRBJ2-4,CSASGGGENIQYF,TGCAGTGCTAGTGGGGGAGGGGAAAACATTCAGTACTTC
-,few,TRBV4-2,TRBJ1-3,CASSQDPVGSGNTIYF,TGTGCCAGCAGCCAAGATCCGGTCGGCTCTGGAAACACCATATATTTT
TRBD1,-,TRBV27,TRBJ1-6,CASSLGTGNSPLHF,TGTGCCAGCAGTCTCGGGACAGGGAATTCACCCCTCCACTTT
-,-,TRBV6-5,TRBJ1-5,CASLGFQGFQPQHF,TGTGCCAGCCTGGGTTTTCAGGGGTTTCAGCCCCAGCATTTT
-,-,TRBV7-2,TRBJ1-4,CASSLRGEGSREKLFF,TGTGCCAGCAGCTTACGGGGGGAAGGAAGCCGCGAAAAACTGTTTTTT
-,-,TRBV4-1,TRBJ1-6,CASSQVTGSSYNSPLHF,TGCGCCAGCAGCCAAGTAACAGGGAGCTCCTATAATTCACCCCTCCACTTT
TRBD1,-,TRBV6-5,TRBJ1-1,CASSSWTGMKAEAFF,TGTGCCAGCAGTTCCTGGACAGGAATGAAAGCTGAAGCTTTCTTT
TRBD1,-,TRBV29-1,TRBJ1-4,CSVVMQGAVRPEKLFF,TGCAGCGTTGTGATGCAGGGGGCAGTACGTCCTGAAAAACTGTTTTTT